These 3 T cell receptor beta chains share one sample of origin, sequenced in a study of beta chain features in type 1 diabetes. Reverse transcription of all isolated RNA meant that expressed TCRB transcripts were sequenced. The method was immunoSEQ multiplex PCR; TCRdb's version includes in-frame clones alone and lacks a portion of them. Among roughly 42,000 clones listed, about 50% were seen once. Sequencing was carried out using stem cell memory CD4+ T cells from blood. The origin of the receptors is a woman under 40 in good health.

The sample holds a few counts of this clone. This chain joins TRBV7-3 and TRBJ1-1; possibly TRBD1 for D (6 bases). The CDR3 length is 14 residues. V was clipped by 5 bases and J by 1 base, with 11 bases between them. Germline assignment: CDR1 SGHTA and CDR2 FQGTGA. For the CDR3, the DNA is TGTGCCAGCAGCCCTGAAGGGGGGAACACTGAAGCTTTCTTT. This sequence encodes CASSPEGGNTEAFF. Filled out from reference TRBV7-3 and TRBJ1-1, the complete variable domain reads GAGVSQTPSNKVTEKGKYVELRCDPISGHTALYWYRQSLGQGPEFLIYFQGTGAADDSGLPNDRFFAVRPEGSVSTLKIQRTERGDSAVYLCASSPEGGNTEAFFGQGTRLTVV.

V gene TRBV6-5 combines with J gene TRBJ2-7, with 7 bases aligning to TRBD1. J was trimmed by 5 bases and V by 6 bases; bases with no gene match: 13. The CDR3 totals 15 residues. Germline V gene data show CDR1 as MNHEY and CDR2 as SVGAGI. CDR3 loop: CASRTRPGGGDEQYF. The CDR3, as DNA: TGTGCCAGCAGAACTCGTCCAGGGGGTGGGGACGAGCAGTACTTC.

This clone has a single count. The J gene is TRBJ2-1, the V gene TRBV6-5; 13 bases map to TRBD2. The CDR3 spans 16 residues. CDR1 and CDR2 from the germline V gene are MNHEY and SVGAGI. The V segment lost 4 bases and the J segment 2 bases; nucleotides outside the gene matches: 2. The CDR3 reads CASSWTSGGTYNEQFF. The DNA for the CDR3 is TGTGCCAGCAGTTGGACTAGCGGGGGCACCTACAATGAGCAGTTCTTC.